These 26 T cell receptor beta chains were all obtained from the same sample, sequenced in a study of lymphopenia after photon versus proton radiotherapy. The protocol was immunoSEQ multiplex PCR, while the TCRdb copy is restricted to in-frame clones and leaves out a portion. The table includes 150,000 to 200,000 clones, 88% detected once. Material: peripheral blood, obtained from a patient treated with photon-based radiotherapy. The source of these receptors is a man over 45 with gastric cancer.

The rearrangement links TRBV7-8 to TRBJ1-3, with 7 bases identical to TRBD1. Trimming cost V 0 bases and J 9 bases; bases outside gene matches: 5. Germline CDR1 reads SGHVS; CDR2 reads FQNEAQ. The CDR3 consists of 14 residues. The CDR3 nucleotides read TGTGCCAGCAGCTTAGCGGCAGGGGGGACCACCATATATTTT. It is translated as CASSLAAGGTTIYF.

The genes are TRBV15 and TRBJ2-1, with 9 bases that match TRBD2. The CDR3 has 17 amino acids. Losses at the gene ends were 0 bases for V and 9 bases for J; bases not matched to a gene: 12. Germline assignment: CDR1 LNHNV and CDR2 YYDKDF (reference sequence). Written as DNA, the CDR3 is TGTGCCACCAGCAGAGACTTATCCCCCGGGACTAGCAGTGAGCAGTTCTTC. Its protein is CATSRDLSPGTSSEQFF.

The CDR3 DNA sequence: TGTGCCAGCAGGGCTACTAGCGCTAGCTCCTACGAGCAGTACTTC. It codes for CASRATSASSYEQYF. The chain uses TRBV28 and TRBJ2-7; 7 bases fit TRBD2. There are 15 residues in the CDR3. Trimming at V came to 6 bases and at J to 0 bases, leaving 8 bases not matched to a gene. CDR1 and CDR2 from the germline V gene are MDHEN and SYDVKM.

The CDR3 region is CASSYATWNTEAFF. In DNA form, the CDR3 reads TGTGCCAGCAGTTACGCAACATGGAACACTGAAGCTTTCTTT. This chain uses TRBV6-5 with TRBJ1-1; D uncertain. The germline gives CDR1 MNHEY, CDR2 SVGAGI. The CDR3 length is 14 residues. The V end was cut by 2 bases, the J end by 1 base, with 8 bases between.

This rearrangement joins TRBV14 to TRBJ2-1; possible D gene TRBD1, 6 bases. The germline CDR1 and CDR2 sequences are SGHDN and FVKESK. The length of the CDR3 is 14 residues. The V gene lost 0 bases and the J gene lost 9 bases, with 12 bases spanning the gap. The CDR3 region is CASSQDPFRGEQFF. The CDR3 DNA is TGTGCCAGCAGCCAAGATCCCTTCAGGGGTGAGCAGTTCTTC.

The chain couples TRBV7-9 to TRBJ2-3, with TRBD2 identical over 7 bases. This CDR3 contains 16 residues. The junction had 15 bases not matched to a gene; V was cut back by 5 bases and J by 7 bases. Per germline, CDR1 SEHNR and CDR2 FQNEAQ (reference sequence). CDR3 bases: TGTGCCAGCAGCCCCCGGGGGGACGCGGGCCTAAATACGCAGTATTTT. Translating it yields CASSPRGDAGLNTQYF.

This clone was counted once. The rearrangement uses TRBV28 and TRBJ2-7, with D possibly called TRBD1 or TRBD2 (6 bases each). V lost 4 bases to trimming and J lost 9 bases, with 22 bases between them. CDR3 size: 15 residues. CDR1 is MDHEN and CDR2 is SYDVKM in the germline V gene. The CDR3 sequence: CASSWVNEGEDGQYF. DNA for the CDR3: TGTGCCAGCAGTTGGGTAAACGAGGGGGAGGACGGGCAGTACTTC.

The chain combines TRBV30 with TRBJ2-3; D is unresolved. Germline CDR1 reads GTSNPN; CDR2 reads SVGIG (reference sequence). CDR3 length: 14 amino acids. V lost 2 bases and J lost 2, with 11 bases in between. The CDR3 reads CAWSPPRLTDTQYF. The CDR3 nucleotides read TGTGCCTGGAGTCCCCCACGACTCACAGATACGCAGTATTTT.

The chain couples TRBV28 to TRBJ2-5, with 12 bases that match TRBD1. This CDR3 has 16 amino acids. J was trimmed by 6 bases and V by 2 bases; bases with no gene match: 7. The V gene's germline CDR1 is MDHEN and CDR2 SYDVKM. The CDR3 DNA reads TGTGCCAGCAGTTTACAAGGGACAGGGGGCGGCAAGACCCAGTACTTC. It codes for CASSLQGTGGGKTQYF.

CDR3 in amino acids: CASSLGDTEQFF. The CDR3 bases are TGCGCCAGCAGCTTGGGGGACACAGAGCAGTTCTTC. The chain joins TRBV5-1 to TRBJ2-1; a weak D match, TRBD1 (6 bases). Germline V gene data show CDR1 as SGHRS and CDR2 as YFSETQ. CDR3 length: 12 amino acids. The V and J ends lost 0 bases and 10 bases respectively, with 8 bases between them.

The chain is built from TRBV6-6 and TRBJ2-1, with 8 bases matching TRBD2. Germline V gives CDR1 MNHNY, CDR2 SVGAGI (reference sequence). The CDR3 length is 12 residues. V lost 4 bases to trimming and J lost 12 bases; unmatched junction nucleotides: 5. CDR3 loop: CASSFSGTGQFF. CDR3 coding DNA: TGTGCCAGCAGTTTTAGCGGGACGGGGCAGTTCTTC.

The chain uses TRBV28 and TRBJ2-7; D call uncertain. Trimming shortened V by 6 bases and J by 3 bases, and 15 bases separated the two germline ends. The CDR3 contains 14 residues. CDR1 and CDR2 (germline): MDHEN, SYDVKM. The CDR3 coding sequence is TGTGCCAGCAGGGCTAGTCGAGCTCACTACGAGCAGTACTTC. Its protein is CASRASRAHYEQYF.

The table lists this clone with a count of one. The V gene is TRBV7-2, the J gene TRBJ2-1; no clear D. Per the germline V gene, CDR1 is SGHTA and CDR2 is FQGNSA. This CDR3 spans 16 amino acids. Trimming pared 5 bases from V and 0 bases from J, leaving 14 bases between. For the CDR3, the DNA is TGTGCCAGCAGCCCTGTCTCCCAGAGCTCCTACAATGAGCAGTTCTTC. This translates into CASSPVSQSSYNEQFF.

The chain links TRBV27 to TRBJ1-1; D ambiguous. V lost 6 bases, J lost 0 bases, and 8 bases lay in between. The germline gives CDR1 MNHEY, CDR2 SMNVEV (reference sequence). CDR3 length equals 13 residues. CDR3 residues: CASRHYMNTEAFF. The CDR3 nucleotides are TGTGCCAGCAGACACTACATGAACACTGAAGCTTTCTTT.

This chain links TRBV5-1 with TRBJ2-2, with D unresolved. This CDR3 has 12 amino acids. Per the germline V gene, CDR1 is SGHRS and CDR2 is YFSETQ. V shed 0 bases and J shed 7 bases, with 4 bases lying between them. CDR3 loop: CASSLAGGELFF. DNA for the CDR3: TGCGCCAGCAGCTTGGCCGGCGGGGAGCTGTTTTTT.

The chain is built from TRBV7-9 and TRBJ2-6, with D perhaps matching TRBD1 (5 bases). CDR1 and CDR2 (germline): SEHNR, FQNEAQ (reference sequence). This CDR3 has 16 residues. V lost 6 bases and J 1 base, leaving 13 bases between the germline ends. The CDR3 region is CASSFLGESGANVLTF. For the CDR3, the DNA is TGTGCCAGCAGTTTCTTAGGGGAATCTGGGGCCAACGTCCTGACTTTC.

The J gene is TRBJ1-5, the V gene TRBV2; D gene ambiguous. Germline-derived CDR1 and CDR2 are SNHLY and FYNNEI. Trimming shortened V by 6 bases and J by 0 bases, and 18 bases separated the two germline ends. The CDR3 loop spans 17 amino acids. The CDR3 loop reads CASSPITSFVSNQPQHF. CDR3 sequence (DNA): TGTGCCAGCAGCCCAATAACCAGTTTTGTTAGCAATCAGCCCCAGCATTTT.

J is TRBJ1-2 and V is TRBV2; possibly TRBD1 for D (6 bases). Germline V gene sequence: CDR1 SNHLY, CDR2 FYNNEI. The CDR3 has 13 amino acids. V dropped 7 bases and J dropped 2 bases, with 11 bases sitting between them. This CDR3 reads CASTVTGNYGYTF. The CDR3 DNA sequence: TGTGCCAGCACCGTGACAGGAAACTATGGCTACACCTTC.

The table lists this clone with a count of one. This rearrangement joins TRBV27 to TRBJ2-5; 12 positions match TRBD1. CDR1 is MNHEY and CDR2 is SMNVEV in the germline V gene (reference sequence). V gave up 4 bases and J gave up 6 bases; unmatched junction bases: 9. This CDR3 region has 16 residues. CDR3 loop: CASSSTGQGAAKTQYF. DNA of the CDR3: TGTGCCAGCAGTTCCACGGGACAGGGGGCGGCAAAGACCCAGTACTTC.

The V gene is TRBV28, the J gene TRBJ2-7; D perhaps matches TRBD1 (5 bases). This CDR3 region has 17 residues. The V and J ends lost 5 bases and 2 bases respectively, with 22 bases between them. CDR1 is MDHEN and CDR2 is SYDVKM in the germline V gene. The DNA for the CDR3 is TGTGCCAGCAGTCAGGGCCTTCAGGGAAAGAAAACCTACGAGCAGTACTTC. Translation gives CASSQGLQGKKTYEQYF.

The genes are TRBV7-9 and TRBJ1-1; unclear D gene. Per germline, CDR1 SEHNR and CDR2 FQNEAQ (reference sequence). Trimming cost V 5 bases and J 1 base, with 14 bases left between them. This CDR3 region has 15 residues. The CDR3 region has the DNA TGTGCCAGCAGCCCCGCGGACCCGAGGAACACTGAAGCTTTCTTT. This translates into CASSPADPRNTEAFF.

This clone came up a few times. This chain uses TRBV5-1 with TRBJ1-2; D remains unclear. V was clipped by 0 bases and J by 2 bases, with 17 bases between them. This CDR3 has 17 residues. Germline V gene sequence: CDR1 SGHRS, CDR2 YFSETQ. CDR3 DNA: TGCGCCAGCAGCTTGGGTTTTGGAGGAGGCTCCAACTATGGCTACACCTTC. Translating it yields CASSLGFGGGSNYGYTF.

The chain is built from TRBV7-3 and TRBJ1-2, with D tentatively TRBD1 (5 bases). The CDR3 has 14 residues. V was pared by 5 bases and J by 0 bases, with 10 bases between. In germline, CDR1 is SGHTA, CDR2 FQGTGA. DNA for the CDR3: TGTGCCAGCAGCCCGGGACCCACTAACTATGGCTACACCTTC. Its translation is CASSPGPTNYGYTF. Using reference TRBV7-3 and TRBJ1-2 for the parts outside the CDR3, the full variable domain is GAGVSQTPSNKVTEKGKYVELRCDPISGHTALYWYRQSLGQGPEFLIYFQGTGAADDSGLPNDRFFAVRPEGSVSTLKIQRTERGDSAVYLCASSPGPTNYGYTFGSGTRLTVV.

V is TRBV6-6 and J is TRBJ2-3; no firm D call. In germline, CDR1 is MNHNY, CDR2 SVGAGI (reference sequence). The CDR3 spans 14 residues. Between the trimmed V and J ends, which lost 2 bases and 2 bases, there was a span of 8 bases. The CDR3: CASSYGESTDTQYF. The CDR3 bases are TGTGCCAGCAGTTACGGGGAATCCACAGATACGCAGTATTTT.

The CDR3 protein is CASSLTGGMEETQYF. The CDR3 bases are TGCGCCAGCAGCTTGACAGGGGGCATGGAGGAGACCCAGTACTTC. V is TRBV5-1 and J is TRBJ2-5; 9 nucleotides line up with TRBD1. Germline-derived CDR1 and CDR2 are SGHRS and YFSETQ. The V segment lost 1 base and the J segment 5 bases; nucleotides outside the gene matches: 6. The CDR3 has 15 amino acids.

This chain joins TRBV9 and TRBJ1-3; a possible D gene is TRBD1 (5 bases). Deletions cut 3 bases from V and 3 bases from J, with 16 bases between. The CDR3 extends over 16 amino acids. Germline V gene data show CDR1 as SGDLS and CDR2 as YYNGEE. This chain's CDR3 is CASSAQSRGVGNTIYF. CDR3 bases: TGTGCCAGCAGCGCTCAGTCGAGGGGCGTTGGAAACACCATATATTTT.